A selection of T cell receptor beta chains follows, all from one sample in a study of blood T cell repertoires in COVID-19. Generated by immunoSEQ multiplex PCR, the TCRdb table keeps only in-frame clones and is missing some. The sample contains some 150,000 clones, about 85% of which appear only once. The specimen was peripheral blood. The source is a human donor in a cohort sampled during active COVID-19. Each CDR3 is given with its conserved first and last residue. The order of the fields is J gene, V gene, clone size, CDR3 protein. Rows give clone size only sometimes, using once, few, many, or a class for an expanded clone.

J: TRBJ1-5
V: TRBV12-3/TRBV12-4
size: -
CDR3: CASRQGGNQPQHF

J: TRBJ1-3
V: TRBV5-1
size: -
CDR3: CASSSDRGNTIYF

J: TRBJ1-1
V: TRBV3-1/TRBV3-2
size: -
CDR3: CASSHLDRVQAFF

J: TRBJ2-1
V: TRBV9
size: once
CDR3: CASSPRTGNSYYNEQFF

J: TRBJ2-2
V: TRBV27
size: -
CDR3: CASSLFGGNTGELFF

J: TRBJ2-5
V: TRBV19
size: -
CDR3: CASSSLAGETQYF

J: TRBJ2-7
V: TRBV18
size: -
CDR3: CASSGSGYEQYF

J: TRBJ2-4
V: TRBV14
size: -
CDR3: CASSQERQGHGNIQYF

J: TRBJ2-1
V: TRBV24-1
size: -
CDR3: CATGTGDNEQFF

J: TRBJ2-7
V: TRBV19
size: once
CDR3: CASSTGGVDEQYF

J: TRBJ2-7
V: TRBV27
size: -
CDR3: CASSPLDRPWAGYEQYF

J: TRBJ1-1
V: TRBV3-1/TRBV3-2
size: -
CDR3: CASSQDGDREGTEAFF

J: TRBJ2-3
V: TRBV2
size: -
CDR3: CASSEDKWGEPTDTQYF

J: TRBJ1-1
V: TRBV10-3
size: once
CDR3: CAIGGRDRGGTEAFF

J: TRBJ2-1
V: TRBV7-2
size: -
CDR3: CASSRRTSGYNEQFF

J: TRBJ2-7
V: TRBV10-3
size: -
CDR3: CAISATSGGMSEQYF

J: TRBJ2-3
V: TRBV11-2
size: -
CDR3: CASSLAGGSGTDTQYF

J: TRBJ1-3
V: TRBV5-6
size: few
CDR3: CASSAGPLGNTIYF

J: TRBJ2-3
V: TRBV9
size: -
CDR3: CASSVSGRIDTQYF

J: TRBJ2-7
V: TRBV28
size: -
CDR3: CASSFPLGLAGGPSSYEQYF

J: TRBJ2-2
V: TRBV9
size: -
CDR3: CASSVDLAASPGELFF

J: TRBJ2-3
V: TRBV3-1/TRBV3-2
size: -
CDR3: CASGPGLGVSTQYF

J: TRBJ2-7
V: TRBV23-1
size: -
CDR3: CASSQYPGLAGSNEQYF

J: TRBJ2-7
V: TRBV6-5
size: -
CDR3: CASSPYSGSSYEQYF

J: TRBJ2-5
V: TRBV6-5
size: -
CDR3: CASREMLALQETQYF

J: TRBJ1-5
V: TRBV2
size: -
CDR3: CASRATGVSNQPQHF

J: TRBJ2-7
V: TRBV28
size: -
CDR3: CASSILRQGHEQYF

J: TRBJ1-5
V: TRBV18
size: -
CDR3: CASSPRQGLNQPQHF